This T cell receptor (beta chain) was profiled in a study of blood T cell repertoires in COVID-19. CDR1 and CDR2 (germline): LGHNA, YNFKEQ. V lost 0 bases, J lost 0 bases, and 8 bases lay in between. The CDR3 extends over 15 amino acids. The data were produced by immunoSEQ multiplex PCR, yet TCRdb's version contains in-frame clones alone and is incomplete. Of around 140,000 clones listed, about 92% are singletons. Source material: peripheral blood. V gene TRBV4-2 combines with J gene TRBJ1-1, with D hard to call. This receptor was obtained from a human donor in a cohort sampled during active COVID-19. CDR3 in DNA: TGTGCCAGCAGCCAAGAAGCCGCTTTGAACACTGAAGCTTTCTTT. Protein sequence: CASSQEAALNTEAFF.